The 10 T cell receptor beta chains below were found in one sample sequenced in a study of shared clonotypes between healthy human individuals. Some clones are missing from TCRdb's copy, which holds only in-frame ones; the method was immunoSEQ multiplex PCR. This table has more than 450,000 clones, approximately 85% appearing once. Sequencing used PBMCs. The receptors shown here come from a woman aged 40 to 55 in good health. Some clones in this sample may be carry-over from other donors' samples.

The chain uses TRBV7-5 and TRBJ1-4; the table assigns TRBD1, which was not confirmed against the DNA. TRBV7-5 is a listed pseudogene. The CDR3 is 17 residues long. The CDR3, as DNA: TGCCCTAAACAGAAGCCGAGACAGGGGGAAACCAATGAAAAACTGTTTTTT. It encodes CPKQKPRQGETNEKLFF.

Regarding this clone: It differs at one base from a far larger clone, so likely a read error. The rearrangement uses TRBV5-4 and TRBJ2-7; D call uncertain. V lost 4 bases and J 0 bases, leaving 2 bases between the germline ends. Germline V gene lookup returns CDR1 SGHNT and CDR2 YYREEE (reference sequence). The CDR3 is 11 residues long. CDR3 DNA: TGTGCCAGCAGCACCTCCTACGAGCAGTACTTC. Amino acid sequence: CASSTSYEQYF.

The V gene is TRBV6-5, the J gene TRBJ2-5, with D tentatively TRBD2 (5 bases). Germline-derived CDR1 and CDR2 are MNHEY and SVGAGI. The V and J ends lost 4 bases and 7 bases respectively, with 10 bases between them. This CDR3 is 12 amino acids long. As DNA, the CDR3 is TGTGCCAGCAGTTCCCCGGACTCGACCCAGTACTTC. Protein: CASSSPDSTQYF.

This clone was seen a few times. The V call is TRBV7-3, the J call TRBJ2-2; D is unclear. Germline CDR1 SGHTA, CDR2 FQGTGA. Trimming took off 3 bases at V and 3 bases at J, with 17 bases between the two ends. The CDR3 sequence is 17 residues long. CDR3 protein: CASSFGPASLHTGELFF. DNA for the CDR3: TGTGCCAGCAGCTTCGGCCCCGCCAGCCTTCACACCGGGGAGCTGTTTTTT.

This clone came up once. CDR3 nucleotides: TGTGCCAGCAGCGTAGCGGGACAGGGTACCTACGAGCAGTACTTC. Translated, it gives CASSVAGQGTYEQYF. The J gene is TRBJ2-7, the V gene TRBV9; 9 bases are a match to TRBD1. The CDR3 length is 15 residues. In germline, CDR1 is SGDLS, CDR2 YYNGEE. V dropped 0 bases and J dropped 2; count of bases not matched to a gene: 3.

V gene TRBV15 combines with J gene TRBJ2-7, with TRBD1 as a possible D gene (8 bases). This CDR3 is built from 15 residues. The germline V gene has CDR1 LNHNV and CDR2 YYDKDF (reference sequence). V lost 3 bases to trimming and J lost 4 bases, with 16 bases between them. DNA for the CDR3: TGTGCCACCAGCAGGGGGGGGACAGGAGCATACGAGCAGTACTTC. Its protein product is CATSRGGTGAYEQYF.

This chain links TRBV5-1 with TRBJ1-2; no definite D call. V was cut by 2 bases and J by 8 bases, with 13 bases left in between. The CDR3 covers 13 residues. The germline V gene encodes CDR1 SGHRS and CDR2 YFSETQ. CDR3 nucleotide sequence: TGCGCCAGCAGCTTTCCCGGGGAAGAAGGCTACACCTTC. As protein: CASSFPGEEGYTF.

CDR3 nucleotides: TGTGCCAGCAGCCGCGGACAGTCCACAGATACGCAGTATTTT. This codes for CASSRGQSTDTQYF. The chain links TRBV7-2 to TRBJ2-3; TRBD1 is a possible D gene (6 bases). The germline V gene encodes CDR1 SGHTA and CDR2 FQGNSA. The V end lost 5 bases, the J end lost 2 bases, and 11 bases lay between the germline ends. CDR3 size: 14 residues. Full variable domain (remainder filled in from reference TRBV7-2 and TRBJ2-3): GAGVSQSPSNKVTEKGKDVELRCDPISGHTALYWYRQSLGQGLEFLIYFQGNSAPDKSGLPSDRFSAERTGGSVSTLTIQRTQQEDSAVYLCASSRGQSTDTQYFGPGTRLTVL.

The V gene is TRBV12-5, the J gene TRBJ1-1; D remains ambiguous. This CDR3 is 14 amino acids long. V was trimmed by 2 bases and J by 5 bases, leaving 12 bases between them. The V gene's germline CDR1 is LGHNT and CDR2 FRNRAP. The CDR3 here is CASGLSREGTEAFF. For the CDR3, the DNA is TGTGCTAGTGGTTTGAGCCGGGAGGGAACTGAAGCTTTCTTT.

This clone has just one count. The CDR3 protein is CASSYTYATRSTQYF. The CDR3 region has the DNA TGTGCCAGCAGTTACACCTATGCGACTAGAAGCACGCAGTATTTT. J is TRBJ2-3 and V is TRBV6-5; tentative D call: TRBD2 (6 bases). Germline values: CDR1 MNHEY, CDR2 SVGAGI. This CDR3 comprises 15 residues. V lost 2 bases to trimming and J lost 9 bases, with 18 bases between them.